This paragraph reports one T cell receptor (beta chain). This clone was seen only a few times. It lacks a known antigen. Per-base quality was not reported, and no clone a single base away is much larger than it. These data originate in a study of blood T cell repertoires in COVID-19 (dated by TCRdb to about 2020). General notes on the study: Samples covering the acute and convalescent phases of COVID-19 were provided by collaborators in the United States, Italy and Spain. The prospective study material was composed of cDNA or gDNA derived from T cells, B-cell-depleted T cells, or PBMCs. The dataset comprised deeply sampled blood TCRbeta repertoires from subjects exposed to, actively infected with, or recovered from COVID-19. The repertoires were released in a freely available public database intended as a resource for research on the immune response to SARS-CoV-2. Samples came from the ongoing ImmuneRACE study (first 160 participants) plus 1,254 subjects from 6 global collaborators. Nearly every sample came with metadata listing a de-identified subject ID, COVID-19 status, age in years and sex. Where available, HLA class I and class II types were taken from metadata supplied by the sample provider and were not determined by assay-based typing. The full study reports these points: The quantity of clinical and demographic metadata differed by source and by participant and was supplied without curation.

Whole blood was collected in K2EDTA tubes by collaborating institutions according to the institutions' own protocols. Collaborator samples were shipped for TCRbeta analysis as frozen whole blood, isolated PBMCs, or DNA extracted from either sample type. TCRbeta CDR3 regions were amplified from genomic DNA using the immunoSEQ Assay, a bias-controlled multiplex PCR. Processing in the source paper ran as follows. Within the assay, amplification of reference gene primers was used to estimate how many nucleated cells each sample contained. Sequence reads were collapsed and filtered to measure the absolute abundance of every unique TCRbeta CDR3 rearrangement. For each sample, productive Simpson clonality was calculated as the square root of Simpson's diversity index over productive rearrangements. Here the immuneACCESS table is served through TCRdb, limited to in-frame sequences with V and J called. Missing clones are a known gap in these copies; in checked studies unresolved V genes cover under half, and the rest lacks a known reason. V and J calls plus clone size are reproduced from that table; the DNA served to infer D and trimming. The sample profile shows 25,000 or so clones; approximately 96% of them were found once. The ten biggest clones cover about 4.1% of the sample.

The CDR3 spans 14 residues, from the cysteine through the phenylalanine. Only the CDR3 region is kept as DNA, spanning 42 bases read in frame from base 1. V gives up 5 bases and J gives up 2 bases, and the segment between their germline ends measures 13 bases. The germline V gene specifies SGHDT as CDR1 and YYEEEE as CDR2. The sequence joins TRBV5-6 to TRBJ1-2, and perhaps TRBD1 as D gene, on 5 matching bases. This sequence was found in a human donor with active COVID-19. The donor label of this sample is uncertain. The sample taken for sequencing was peripheral blood. The nucleotides are TGTGCCAGCAGGCCCACAGGTTCCAACTATGGCTACACCTTC. This is translated as CASRPTGSNYGYTF.